Sequencing of this TCR beta chain was carried out in a study of T cells after yellow fever vaccination. In regard to this clonotype: The antigen remains unidentified.

MiXCR was run by TCRdb on the 5' RACE reads, yielding one entry per CDR3 protein. The data contain some 560,000 distinct CDR3 sequences, less than 20% of them seen just once; the ten biggest clones take up 17%. Study-level findings and limits: Primary-vaccination clones mostly resurfaced post-booster (96% CD4, around 88% CD8). The CD4 and CD8 compartments had a small share of their clonotypes in common. Weaker overall was a secondary response that nonetheless peaked faster, on day 5 versus 15.

V gave up 6 bases and J gave up 3 bases, with 17 bases separating them. CDR1 MGHRA and CDR2 YSYEKL come from the germline V gene. CDR3 length: 15 amino acids. The chain uses TRBV4-1 and TRBJ2-5; maybe TRBD2 (6 bases). The sample here was PBMCs, taken less than 6 days after the first yellow fever vaccination. The receptor comes from a man between 18 and 35 years old who received the YFV17D yellow fever vaccine. CDR3 in amino acids: CASRQARGEEETQYF. CDR3 bases: TGCGCCAGCAGACAGGCCAGAGGGGAGGAAGAGACCCAGTACTTC.